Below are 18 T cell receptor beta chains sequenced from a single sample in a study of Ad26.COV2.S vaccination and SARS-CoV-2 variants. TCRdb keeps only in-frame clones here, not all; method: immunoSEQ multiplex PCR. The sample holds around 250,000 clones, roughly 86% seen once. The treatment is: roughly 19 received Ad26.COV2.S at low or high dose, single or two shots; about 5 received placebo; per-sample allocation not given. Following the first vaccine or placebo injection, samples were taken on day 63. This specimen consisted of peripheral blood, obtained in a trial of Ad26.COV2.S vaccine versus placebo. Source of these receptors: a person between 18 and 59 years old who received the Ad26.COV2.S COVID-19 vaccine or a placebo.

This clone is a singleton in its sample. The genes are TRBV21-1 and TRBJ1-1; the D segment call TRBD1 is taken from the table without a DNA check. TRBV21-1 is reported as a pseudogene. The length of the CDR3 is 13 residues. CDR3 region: CASSKKGHTEAFF. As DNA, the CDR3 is TGTGCCAGCAGCAAAAAGGGGCACACTGAAGCTTTCTTT.

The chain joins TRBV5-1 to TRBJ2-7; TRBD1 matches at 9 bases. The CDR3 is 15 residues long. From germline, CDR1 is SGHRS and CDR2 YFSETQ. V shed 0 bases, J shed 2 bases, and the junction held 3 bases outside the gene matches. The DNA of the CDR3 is TGCGCCAGCAGCTTGGGGGACAGGGTTCCCTACGAGCAGTACTTC. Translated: CASSLGDRVPYEQYF.

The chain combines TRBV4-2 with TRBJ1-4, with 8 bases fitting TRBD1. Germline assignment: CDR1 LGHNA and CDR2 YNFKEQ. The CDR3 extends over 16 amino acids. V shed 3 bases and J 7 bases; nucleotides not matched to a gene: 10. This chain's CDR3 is CASSHLFGQGREKLFF. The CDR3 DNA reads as TGTGCCAGCAGCCACCTCTTCGGACAGGGCCGTGAAAAACTGTTTTTT.

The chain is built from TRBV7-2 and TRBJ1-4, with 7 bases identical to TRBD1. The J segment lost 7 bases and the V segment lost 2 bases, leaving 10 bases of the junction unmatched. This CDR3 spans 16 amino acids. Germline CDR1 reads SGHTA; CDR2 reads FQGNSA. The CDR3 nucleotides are TGTGCCAGCAGCTTATTCCGACAGGGTCGTGGTGAAAAACTGTTTTTT. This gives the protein CASSLFRQGRGEKLFF.

CDR3 loop: CSAPWAETQYF. CDR3 coding DNA: TGCAGTGCGCCTTGGGCGGAGACCCAGTACTTC. The chain has TRBV20-1 and TRBJ2-5; no clear D gene. The CDR3 consists of 11 residues. Germline CDR1 is DFQATT and CDR2 is SNEGSKA (reference sequence). The V end was cut by 6 bases, the J end by 5 bases, with 10 bases between.

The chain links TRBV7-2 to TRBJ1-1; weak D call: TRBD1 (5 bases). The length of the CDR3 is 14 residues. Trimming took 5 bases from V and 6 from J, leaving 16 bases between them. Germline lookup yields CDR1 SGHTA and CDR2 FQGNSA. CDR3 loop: CASSRKRGGAEAFF. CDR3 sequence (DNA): TGTGCCAGCAGCCGTAAAAGGGGAGGGGCTGAAGCTTTCTTT.

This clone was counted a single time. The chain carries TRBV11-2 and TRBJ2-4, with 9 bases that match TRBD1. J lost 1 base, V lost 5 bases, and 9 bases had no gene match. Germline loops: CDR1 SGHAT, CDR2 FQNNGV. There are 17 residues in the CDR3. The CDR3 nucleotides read TGTGCCAGCAGCCCTCTAACAGGGGGCACCGCCAAAAACATTCAGTACTTC. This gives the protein CASSPLTGGTAKNIQYF.

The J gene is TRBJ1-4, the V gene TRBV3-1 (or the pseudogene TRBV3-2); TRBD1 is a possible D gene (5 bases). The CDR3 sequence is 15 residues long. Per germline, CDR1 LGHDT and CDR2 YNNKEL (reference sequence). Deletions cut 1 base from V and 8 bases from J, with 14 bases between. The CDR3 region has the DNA TGTGCCAGCAGCCAAGGCTTCGGGGGGAAAGAAAAACTGTTTTTT. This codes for CASSQGFGGKEKLFF.

Here the CDR3 reads CASTFGTAYYGYTF. DNA of the CDR3: TGTGCCAGCACCTTTGGGACAGCCTACTATGGCTACACCTTC. This chain joins TRBV7-9 and TRBJ1-2; the match to TRBD1 covers 7 bases. The length of the CDR3 is 14 residues. Per germline, CDR1 SEHNR and CDR2 FQNEAQ (reference sequence). With V trimmed by 7 bases and J by 3 bases, 8 bases remained unmatched.

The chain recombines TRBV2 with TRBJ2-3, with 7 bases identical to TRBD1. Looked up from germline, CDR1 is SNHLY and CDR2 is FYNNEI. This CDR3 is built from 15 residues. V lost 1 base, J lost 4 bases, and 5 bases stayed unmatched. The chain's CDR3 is CASSEDRGGADTQYF. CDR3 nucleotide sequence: TGTGCCAGCAGTGAAGACAGGGGTGGCGCAGATACGCAGTATTTT. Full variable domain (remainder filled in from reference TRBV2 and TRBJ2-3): EPEVTQTPSHQVTQMGQEVILRCVPISNHLYFYWYRQILGQKVEFLVSFYNNEISEKSEIFDDQFSVERPDGSNFTLKIRSTKLEDSAMYFCASSEDRGGADTQYFGPGTRLTVL.

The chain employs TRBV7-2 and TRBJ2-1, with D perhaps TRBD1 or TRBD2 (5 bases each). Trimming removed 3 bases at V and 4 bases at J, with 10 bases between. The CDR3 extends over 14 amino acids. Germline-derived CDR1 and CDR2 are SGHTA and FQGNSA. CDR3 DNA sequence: TGTGCCAGCAGCTTGGGGACGGTTTACAATGAGCAGTTCTTC. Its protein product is CASSLGTVYNEQFF.

This CDR3 reads CASSVLSSVQTDTQYF. The CDR3 DNA is TGTGCCAGCAGCGTCTTGTCTAGCGTGCAAACAGATACGCAGTATTTT. This chain connects TRBV9 to TRBJ2-3; D might be TRBD2 (6 bases). V lost 2 bases, J lost 3 bases, and 16 bases lay in between. The CDR3 extends over 16 amino acids. Germline V gives CDR1 SGDLS, CDR2 YYNGEE.

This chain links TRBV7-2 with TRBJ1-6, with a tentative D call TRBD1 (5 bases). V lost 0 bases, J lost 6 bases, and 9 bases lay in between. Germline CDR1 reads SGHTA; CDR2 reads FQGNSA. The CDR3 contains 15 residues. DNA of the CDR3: TGTGCCAGCAGCTTAGCGGGGGTCCCTAATTCACCCCTCCACTTT. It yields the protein CASSLAGVPNSPLHF.

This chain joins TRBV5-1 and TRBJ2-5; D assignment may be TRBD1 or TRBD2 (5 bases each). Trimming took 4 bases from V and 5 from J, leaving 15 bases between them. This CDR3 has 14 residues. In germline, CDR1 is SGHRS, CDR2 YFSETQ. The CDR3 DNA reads TGCGCCAGCAGCCGGGACCCCCAAAGGGAGACCCAGTACTTC. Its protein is CASSRDPQRETQYF.

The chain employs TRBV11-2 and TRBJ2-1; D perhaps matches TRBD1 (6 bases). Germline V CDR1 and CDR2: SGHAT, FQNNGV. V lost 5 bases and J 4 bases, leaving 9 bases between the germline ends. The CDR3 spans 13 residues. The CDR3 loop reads CASSQDSYNEQFF. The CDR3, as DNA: TGTGCCAGCAGCCAGGACAGTTACAATGAGCAGTTCTTC.

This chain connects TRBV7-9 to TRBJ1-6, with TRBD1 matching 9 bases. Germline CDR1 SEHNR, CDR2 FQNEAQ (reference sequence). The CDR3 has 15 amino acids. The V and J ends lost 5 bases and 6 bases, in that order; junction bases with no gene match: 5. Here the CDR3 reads CASSRGQGTNSPLHF. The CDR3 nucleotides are TGTGCCAGCAGCCGAGGACAGGGGACTAATTCACCCCTCCACTTT.

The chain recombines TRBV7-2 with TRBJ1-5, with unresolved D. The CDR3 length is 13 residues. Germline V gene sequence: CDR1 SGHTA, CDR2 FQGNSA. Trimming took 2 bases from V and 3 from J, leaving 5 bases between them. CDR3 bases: TGTGCCAGCAGCTTAATAGACAATCAGCCCCAGCATTTT. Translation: CASSLIDNQPQHF.

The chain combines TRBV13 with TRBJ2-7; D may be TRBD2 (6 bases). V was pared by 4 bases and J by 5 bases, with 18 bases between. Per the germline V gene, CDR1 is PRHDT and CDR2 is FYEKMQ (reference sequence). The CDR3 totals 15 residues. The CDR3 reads CASSSGGEGRNEQYF. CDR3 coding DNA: TGTGCCAGCAGCTCCGGGGGTGAGGGGAGGAACGAGCAGTACTTC. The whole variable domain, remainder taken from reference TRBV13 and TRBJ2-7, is AAGVIQSPRHLIKEKRETATLKCYPIPRHDTVYWYQQGPGQDPQFLISFYEKMQSDKGSIPDRFSAQQFSDYHSELNMSSLELGDSALYFCASSSGGEGRNEQYFGPGTRLTVT.